This TCR beta chain was obtained from a study of cytomegalovirus exposure and HLA in healthy donors. Study-wide context: The 550 to 800 first-cohort repertoires and the approximately 110 validation repertoires shared the same platform, a later analysis reported.

Generated by immunoSEQ multiplex PCR, the TCRdb table keeps only in-frame clones and is missing some. This sample has under 100,000 clones; 96% occur once, and the top ten carry 0.78%. As regards this clone: Its antigen is not identified.

Study-wide points: The classifier reportedly diagnosed cytomegalovirus status with high specificity and sensitivity.

The germline CDR1 and CDR2 sequences are SGHDT and YYEEEE. Trimming at V came to 4 bases and at J to 5 bases, leaving 7 bases not matched to a gene. This CDR3 contains 14 residues. The clonotype comes from a young man in good health and CMV-seronegative. The sequencing input was PBMCs. This chain links TRBV5-6 with TRBJ2-7; the match to TRBD2 covers 9 bases. This chain's CDR3 is CASSAGTSTHEQYF. The CDR3 coding sequence is TGTGCCAGCAGCGCCGGGACTAGCACCCACGAGCAGTACTTC.